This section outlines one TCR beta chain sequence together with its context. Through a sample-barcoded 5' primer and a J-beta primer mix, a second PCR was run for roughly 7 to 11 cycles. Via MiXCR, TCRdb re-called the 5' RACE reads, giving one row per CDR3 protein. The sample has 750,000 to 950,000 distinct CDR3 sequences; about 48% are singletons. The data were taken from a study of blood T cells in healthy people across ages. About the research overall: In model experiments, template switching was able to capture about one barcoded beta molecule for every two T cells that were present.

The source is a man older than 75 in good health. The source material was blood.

CDR3 nucleotide sequence: TGCGCCAGCAGCCAAGATCGGCTCGCTTCGGGGCTAGCGTATAGCGAGCAGTACTTC. It yields the protein CASSQDRLASGLAYSEQYF. This chain uses TRBV4-1 with TRBJ2-7; D might be TRBD2 (6 bases). Germline CDR1 and CDR2: MGHRA and YSYEKL. The CDR3 loop spans 19 amino acids. V was pared by 0 bases and J by 6 bases, with 27 bases between.